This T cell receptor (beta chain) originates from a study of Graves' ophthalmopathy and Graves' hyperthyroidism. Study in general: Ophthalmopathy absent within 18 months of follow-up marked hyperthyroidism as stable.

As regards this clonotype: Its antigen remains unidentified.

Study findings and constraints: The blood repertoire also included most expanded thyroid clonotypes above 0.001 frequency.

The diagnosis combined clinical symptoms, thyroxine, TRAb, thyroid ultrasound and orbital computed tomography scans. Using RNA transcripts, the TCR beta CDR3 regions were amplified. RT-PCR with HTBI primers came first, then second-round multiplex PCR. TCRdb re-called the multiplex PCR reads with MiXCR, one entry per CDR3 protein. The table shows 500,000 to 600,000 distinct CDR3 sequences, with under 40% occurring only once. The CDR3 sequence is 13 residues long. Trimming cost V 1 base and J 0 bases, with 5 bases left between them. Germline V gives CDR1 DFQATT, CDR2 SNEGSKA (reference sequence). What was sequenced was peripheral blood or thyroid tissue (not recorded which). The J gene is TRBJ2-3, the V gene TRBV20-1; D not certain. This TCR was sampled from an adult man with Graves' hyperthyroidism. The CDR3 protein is CSARGQSTDTQYF. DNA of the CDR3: TGCAGTGCTAGAGGGCAGAGCACAGATACGCAGTATTTT.